The 18 T cell receptor beta chains below were found in one sample sequenced in a study of blood T cell repertoires in COVID-19. TCRdb's copy holds only in-frame clones and misses some; the assay was immunoSEQ multiplex PCR. The repertoire holds over 200,000 clones, with 88% as singletons. Sequenced input: PBMCs or T cells enriched from blood (not recorded which). All receptors come from a woman between 25 and 40 years old who had been exposed to COVID-19.

This rearrangement joins TRBV18 to TRBJ1-1; 7 bases are shared with TRBD1. The V segment lost 8 bases and the J segment 1 base; nucleotides outside the gene matches: 1. Germline V gives CDR1 KGHSH, CDR2 LQKENI. This CDR3 contains 12 residues. The DNA of the CDR3 is TGTGCCAGCCACAGGGGGAACACTGAAGCTTTCTTT. Protein: CASHRGNTEAFF.

The chain is built from TRBV5-4 and TRBJ2-7; TRBD1 agrees at 10 bases. This CDR3 is built from 15 residues. The junction had 4 bases not matched to a gene; V was cut back by 2 bases and J by 2 bases. CDR1 is SGHNT and CDR2 is YYREEE in the germline V gene (reference sequence). The CDR3 DNA reads as TGTGCCAGCAGCTTTAAGGGACAGGGGCCCTACGAGCAGTACTTC. Protein sequence: CASSFKGQGPYEQYF.

The chain carries TRBV12-5 and TRBJ2-1, with 12 bases aligning to TRBD2. V was clipped by 6 bases and J by 10 bases; unmatched bases: 16. Germline V gene data show CDR1 as LGHNT and CDR2 as FRNRAP. CDR3 length: 17 amino acids. This CDR3 is CASGRGLAGPPEEEQFF. DNA of the CDR3: TGTGCTAGTGGCCGGGGACTAGCGGGTCCACCAGAGGAGGAGCAGTTCTTC.

The CDR3 sequence is CASRSGLAGDYEQYF. The CDR3 nucleotides read TGTGCCAGCAGGAGCGGACTAGCGGGAGACTACGAGCAGTACTTC. The gene calls are TRBV6-5 and TRBJ2-7, with 13 nucleotides matching TRBD2. Germline V lookup: CDR1 MNHEY, CDR2 SVGAGI. This CDR3 spans 15 amino acids. The J segment lost 3 bases and the V segment lost 6 bases, leaving 5 bases of the junction unmatched.

The chain combines TRBV18 with TRBJ2-6; D gene uncertain. The V gene lost 6 bases and the J gene lost 0 bases, with 9 bases spanning the gap. The CDR3 has 15 residues. Germline V gives CDR1 KGHSH, CDR2 LQKENI. The CDR3 reads CASSAAPSGANVLTF. CDR3 sequence (DNA): TGTGCCAGCTCCGCGGCCCCCTCTGGGGCCAACGTCCTGACTTTC. Full variable domain (rest looked up from reference TRBV18 and TRBJ2-6): NAGVMQNPRHLVRRRGQEARLRCSPMKGHSHVYWYRQLPEEGLKFMVYLQKENIIDESGMPKERFSAEFPKEGPSILRIQQVVRGDSAAYFCASSAAPSGANVLTFGAGSRLTVL.

The genes are TRBV7-2 and TRBJ1-1; TRBD1 matches 10 bases. Germline V gene sequence: CDR1 SGHTA, CDR2 FQGNSA. CDR3 size: 14 residues. Losses at the gene ends were 4 bases for V and 7 bases for J; bases not matched to a gene: 6. CDR3: CASSWDRGRGEAFF. CDR3 coding DNA: TGTGCCAGCAGCTGGGACAGGGGAAGGGGTGAAGCTTTCTTT.

The chain couples TRBV28 to TRBJ1-1; 8 bases match TRBD1. J was trimmed by 9 bases and V by 1 base; bases with no gene match: 7. Germline values: CDR1 MDHEN, CDR2 SYDVKM. This CDR3 has 14 residues. The CDR3 sequence: CASSLYRQGRKAFF. The CDR3, as DNA: TGTGCCAGCAGTTTATATCGACAGGGGCGGAAAGCTTTCTTT.

J is TRBJ1-1 and V is TRBV19, with a weak D call TRBD1 (6 bases). Germline assignment: CDR1 LNHDA and CDR2 SQIVND (reference sequence). CDR3 length equals 16 residues. The V gene lost 5 bases and the J gene lost 0 bases, with 16 bases spanning the gap. CDR3 sequence reads: CASSGGTGNMNTEAFF. For the CDR3, the DNA is TGTGCCAGTAGTGGGGGAACAGGGAACATGAACACTGAAGCTTTCTTT. The variable domain in full, with the rest retrieved from reference TRBV19 and TRBJ1-1, is DGGITQSPKYLFRKEGQNVTLSCEQNLNHDAMYWYRQDPGQGLRLIYYSQIVNDFQKGDIAEGYSVSREKKESFPLTVTSAQKNPTAFYLCASSGGTGNMNTEAFFGQGTRLTVV.

The J gene is TRBJ1-4, the V gene TRBV11-2; TRBD1 might be the D (6 bases). Germline V gives CDR1 SGHAT, CDR2 FQNNGV. V lost 0 bases and J 13 bases, leaving 15 bases between the germline ends. This CDR3 has 14 residues. CDR3 in amino acids: CASSLDRLRGRLFF. Here the CDR3 DNA reads TGTGCCAGCAGCTTAGATAGGCTAAGGGGGAGACTGTTTTTT.

This CDR3 is CASSLGGITEAFF. The CDR3 DNA reads TGCGCCAGCAGCTTGGGCGGGATCACTGAAGCTTTCTTT. The chain links TRBV5-1 to TRBJ1-1, with unresolved D. This CDR3 has 13 residues. Germline CDR1 reads SGHRS; CDR2 reads YFSETQ. Trimming cost V 0 bases and J 4 bases, with 7 bases left between them.

There are a few counts of this clone. V gene TRBV13 combines with J gene TRBJ1-6; TRBD1 might be the D (5 bases). This CDR3 has 17 amino acids. V was pared by 1 base and J by 0 bases, with 10 bases between. Germline V gene data show CDR1 as PRHDT and CDR2 as FYEKMQ (reference sequence). CDR3 DNA sequence: TGTGCCAGCAGCTTAGTAGGGGATTACTCCTATAATTCACCCCTCCACTTT. It encodes CASSLVGDYSYNSPLHF.

The rearrangement joins TRBV6-5 to TRBJ2-7; D is possibly TRBD1 (6 bases). Trimming removed 5 bases from V and 2 bases from J, with 13 bases in between. Looked up from germline, CDR1 is MNHEY and CDR2 is SVGAGI. The CDR3 sequence is 14 residues long. CDR3 nucleotides: TGTGCCAGCAGTCCCAGGACAGATGCCTACGAGCAGTACTTC. Its protein product is CASSPRTDAYEQYF.

The rearrangement links TRBV5-1 to TRBJ2-1, with a possible D match to TRBD2 (7 bases). Trimming removed 1 base at V and 3 bases at J, with 23 bases between. The germline V gene has CDR1 SGHRS and CDR2 YFSETQ. The CDR3 runs 19 residues. The CDR3 loop reads CASSLPLLGGRGDYNEQFF. The CDR3 DNA follows: TGCGCCAGCAGCTTGCCGCTCCTAGGGGGGAGGGGTGACTACAATGAGCAGTTCTTC.

The chain couples TRBV14 to TRBJ2-7; 7 bases match TRBD1. The CDR3 has 15 amino acids. Germline values: CDR1 SGHDN, CDR2 FVKESK. V dropped 5 bases and J dropped 6; count of bases not matched to a gene: 13. In DNA form, the CDR3 reads TGTGCCAGCAGCGGGTCTCGGGACAGCTTTCTCGAGCAGTACTTC. Translation gives CASSGSRDSFLEQYF.

This chain's CDR3 is CASSQGMGLEGNTIYF. The CDR3 DNA follows: TGTGCCAGCAGCCAGGGGATGGGACTGGAGGGAAACACCATATATTTT. The rearrangement joins TRBV4-2 to TRBJ1-3; possibly TRBD1 for D (5 bases). V lost 3 bases, J lost 4 bases, and 16 bases lay in between. Germline V lookup: CDR1 LGHNA, CDR2 YNFKEQ. CDR3 length: 16 amino acids.

This chain uses TRBV7-9 with TRBJ2-5; 8 nucleotides line up with TRBD1. The CDR3 runs to 15 residues. The J segment lost 1 base and the V segment lost 4 bases, leaving 5 bases of the junction unmatched. Germline CDR1 is SEHNR and CDR2 is FQNEAQ (reference sequence). The CDR3 sequence is CASSWGTGFQETQYF. The CDR3 DNA reads TGTGCCAGCAGCTGGGGGACAGGCTTCCAAGAGACCCAGTACTTC. The full variable domain, with the rest looked up from reference TRBV7-9 and TRBJ2-5, is DTGVSQNPRHKITKRGQNVTFRCDPISEHNRLYWYRQTLGQGPEFLTYFQNEAQLEKSRLLSDRFSAERPKGSFSTLEIQRTEQGDSAMYLCASSWGTGFQETQYFGPGTRLLVL.

The J gene is TRBJ2-7, the V gene TRBV20-1, with D tentatively TRBD1 (6 bases). CDR1 and CDR2 (germline): DFQATT, SNEGSKA (reference sequence). CDR3 length: 12 residues. The V end lost 3 bases, the J end lost 4 bases, and 10 bases lay between the germline ends. CDR3 region: CSASGRGYEQYF. The CDR3 bases are TGCAGTGCTAGTGGCAGGGGATACGAGCAGTACTTC.

As DNA, the CDR3 is TGTGCCAGAATATCCAGGGGACCCACTGAAGCTTTCTTT. Protein product: CARISRGPTEAFF. V usage is TRBV5-3 and J usage is TRBJ1-1, with a weak D call TRBD1 (6 bases). TRBV5-3 counts as an open reading frame of uncertain function. The CDR3 has 13 amino acids. Trimming took off 6 bases at V and 4 bases at J, with 13 bases between the two ends.